The rows below give T cell receptor beta chains drawn from one sample of a study of Graves' ophthalmopathy and Graves' hyperthyroidism. TCRdb reanalysed the multiplex PCR reads using MiXCR and keeps one entry per CDR3 protein. The sample lists a few hundred thousand distinct CDR3 sequences, about 40% occurring once. The sequenced sample consisted of peripheral blood or thyroid tissue (not recorded which). Every receptor here comes from an adult man with Graves' hyperthyroidism. Both conserved end residues are part of each CDR3. The D gene is left open where the match is weak. Rows give clone size only sometimes, using once, few, many, or a class for an expanded clone.

>TRBV5-4|NA|NA|TRBJ1-6|14
TGTGCCAGCAGCCCCGGGCAGGGTAGCTCACCCCTCCACTTT
CASSPGQGSSPLHF
>TRBV29-1|many|TRBD1|TRBJ2-7|12
TGCAGTTGCGGGACAGGGGTTTCCGAGCAGTACTTC
CSCGTGVSEQYF
>TRBV2|few|TRBD1|TRBJ1-1|16
TGTGCCAGCAGTTTATGGACAGGGGGCCGCAACACTGAAGCTTTCTTT
CASSLWTGGRNTEAFF
>TRBV19|few|TRBD1|TRBJ2-2|16
TGTGCCACCTCGGGCAGGGGGATCCCGAACACCGGGGAGCTGTTTTTT
CATSGRGIPNTGELFF
>TRBV12-3/TRBV12-4|NA|NA|TRBJ1-4|13
TGTGCCAGCAGTTTTGCTGGGAATTTCGGACTGTTTTTT
CASSFAGNFGLFF
>TRBV24-1|many|NA|TRBJ1-4|13
TGTGCCGCTGGCTCGGGAGAGGATGAAAAACTGTTTTTT
CAAGSGEDEKLFF
>TRBV29-1|NA|NA|TRBJ2-5|14
TGCAGCCGATCGGACTCCCGCGGACAAGAGACCCAGTACTTC
CSRSDSRGQETQYF
>TRBV29-1|NA|TRBD2|TRBJ2-5|15
TGCAGCGTGGACACTAGCGCGACTCTCCAAGAGACCCAGTACTTC
CSVDTSATLQETQYF
>TRBV2|many|NA|TRBJ1-6|10
TGTGCCAGCAAGGCTTCACCCCTCCACTTT
CASKASPLHF
>TRBV6-6|NA|TRBD2|TRBJ2-2|15
TGTGCCAGCAGGGGGACTAGCGGGACTTTCGATGAGCAGTTTTTT
CASRGTSGTFDEQFF
>TRBV20-1|NA|TRBD1|TRBJ2-7|15
TGCAGTGCTAGAGATACCGGGACAGACACCTACGAGCAGTCCTTC
CSARDTGTDTYEQSF
>TRBV6-4|NA|NA|TRBJ2-3|14
TGTGCCAGCAGTGACCACCATCGGGCGGATACGCAGTATTTT
CASSDHHRADTQYF
>TRBV2|many|NA|TRBJ1-5|14
TGTGCCAGCAGTGAAGTGGGGGGGGTCGAGCCCCAGCATTTT
CASSEVGGVEPQHF
>TRBV19|NA|NA|TRBJ1-1|14
TGTGCCAGTAGTATGAGGCAGGGAGGTACTGAAGCTTTCTTT
CASSMRQGGTEAFF
>TRBV20-1|many|TRBD1|TRBJ2-2|15
TGCAGTGCTGGGGACAGGGGGCTTGGCACCGGGGAGCTGTTTTTT
CSAGDRGLGTGELFF
>TRBV29-1|NA|NA|TRBJ1-1|14
TGCAGCGTTGAAGGCCTTGAAGACAACACTGAAGCTTTCTTT
CSVEGLEDNTEAFF
>TRBV27|many|NA|TRBJ1-1|13
TGTGCCAGCAGTAGGACGACAAGGAATGAAGCTTTCTTT
CASSRTTRNEAFF
>TRBV2|many|NA|TRBJ2-7|15
TGTGCCAGCAGTGGCACTAGACAGCAGGCCTACGAGCAGTACTTC
CASSGTRQQAYEQYF
>TRBV13|NA|NA|TRBJ2-2|16
TGTGCCAGCAGCACGGCGACAGAGACGAACACCGGGGAGCTGTTTTTT
CASSTATETNTGELFF
>TRBV19|NA|NA|TRBJ1-6|14
TGTGCCAGTAGTATTGGCGGGGAGAATTCACCCCTCCACTTT
CASSIGGENSPLHF